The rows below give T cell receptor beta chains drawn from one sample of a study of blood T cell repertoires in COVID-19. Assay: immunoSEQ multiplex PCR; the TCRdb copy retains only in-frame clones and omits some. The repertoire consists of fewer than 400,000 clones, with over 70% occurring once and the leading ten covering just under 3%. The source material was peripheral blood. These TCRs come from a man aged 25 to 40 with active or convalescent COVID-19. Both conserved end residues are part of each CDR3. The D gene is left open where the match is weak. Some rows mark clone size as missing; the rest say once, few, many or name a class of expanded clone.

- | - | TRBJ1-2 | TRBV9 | TGTGCCAGCAGCGTAGGACAATCTAACTATGGCTACACCTTC | CASSVGQSNYGYTF
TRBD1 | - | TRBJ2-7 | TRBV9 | TGTGCCAGCAGCGTATCCCTCAATGGACAGGGGTCCTACGAGCAGTACTTC | CASSVSLNGQGSYEQYF
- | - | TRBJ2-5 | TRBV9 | TGTGCCAGCAGCCCTCTCGGGTCAGAGAGGGAGACCCAGTACTTC | CASSPLGSERETQYF
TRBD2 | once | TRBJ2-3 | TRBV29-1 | TGCAGCGTCCTCCCGACTAGCGGGAGCACAGATACGCAGTATTTT | CSVLPTSGSTDTQYF
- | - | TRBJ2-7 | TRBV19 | TGTGCCAGTAAGGCAGGCAACTACGAGCAGTACTTC | CASKAGNYEQYF
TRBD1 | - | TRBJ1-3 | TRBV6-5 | TGTGCCAGCAGTTACGGGACAGGAGACGGAAACACCATATATTTT | CASSYGTGDGNTIYF
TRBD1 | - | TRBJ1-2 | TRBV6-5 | TGTGCCAGCAGTATCCAACTAGGGACAGGGGATGGCTACACCTTC | CASSIQLGTGDGYTF
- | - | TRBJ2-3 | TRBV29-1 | TGCAGCGCCTTCGGGGGAAGCGATACGCAGTATTTT | CSAFGGSDTQYF
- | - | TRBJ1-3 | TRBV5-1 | TGCGCCAGCAGCTTGTCCCCCAGGGGAAACTCTGGAAACACCATATATTTT | CASSLSPRGNSGNTIYF
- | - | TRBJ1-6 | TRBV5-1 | TGCGCCAGCAGCTTGGCCGGGTCACAAAATTCACCCCTCCACTTT | CASSLAGSQNSPLHF
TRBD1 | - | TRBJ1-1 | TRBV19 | TGTGCCAGTAGTATAAGGGGGACAGGGGCAAACACTGAAGCTTTCTTT | CASSIRGTGANTEAFF
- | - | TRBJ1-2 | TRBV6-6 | TGTGCCAGCAGTCTGCTCCAGGGCAACTATGGCTACACCTTC | CASSLLQGNYGYTF
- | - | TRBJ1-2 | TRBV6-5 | TGTGCCAGCAATGGCCGGGTCTATGGCTACACCTTC | CASNGRVYGYTF
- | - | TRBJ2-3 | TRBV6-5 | TGTGCCAGCAGTTACGGACTTTCGAGGGATACGCAGTATTTT | CASSYGLSRDTQYF
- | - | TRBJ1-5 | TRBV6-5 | TGTGCCAGCAGCTCACTCAGGCCGAATCAGCCCCAGCATTTT | CASSSLRPNQPQHF
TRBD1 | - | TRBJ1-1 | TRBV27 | TGTGCCAGCGCGGACAGGTTGAACACTGAAGCTTTCTTT | CASADRLNTEAFF
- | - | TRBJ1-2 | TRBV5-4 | TGTGCCAGCAGCTTCCCTCAGGGTGGCTACACCTTC | CASSFPQGGYTF
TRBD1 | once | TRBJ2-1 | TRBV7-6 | TGTGCCAGCAGTTCGGGACAGGGCCAGTGGAATGAGCAGTTCTTC | CASSSGQGQWNEQFF
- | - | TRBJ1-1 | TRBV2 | TGTGCCAGCAGTGTAGGCGCAGGGCCCACTGAAGCTTTCTTT | CASSVGAGPTEAFF
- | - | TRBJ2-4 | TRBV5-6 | TGTGCCAGCAGCGGGACTCCCAAAAACATTCAGTACTTC | CASSGTPKNIQYF